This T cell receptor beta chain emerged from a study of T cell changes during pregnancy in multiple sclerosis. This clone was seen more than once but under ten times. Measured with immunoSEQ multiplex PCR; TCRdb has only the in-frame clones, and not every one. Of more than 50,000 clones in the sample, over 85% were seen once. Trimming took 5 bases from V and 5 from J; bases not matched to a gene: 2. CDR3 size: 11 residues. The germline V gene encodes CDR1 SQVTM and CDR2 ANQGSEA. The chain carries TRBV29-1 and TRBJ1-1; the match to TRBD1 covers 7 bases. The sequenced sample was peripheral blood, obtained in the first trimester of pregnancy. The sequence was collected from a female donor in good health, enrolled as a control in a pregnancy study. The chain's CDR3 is CSVQGETEAFF. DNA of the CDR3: TGCAGCGTTCAGGGGGAGACTGAAGCTTTCTTT.